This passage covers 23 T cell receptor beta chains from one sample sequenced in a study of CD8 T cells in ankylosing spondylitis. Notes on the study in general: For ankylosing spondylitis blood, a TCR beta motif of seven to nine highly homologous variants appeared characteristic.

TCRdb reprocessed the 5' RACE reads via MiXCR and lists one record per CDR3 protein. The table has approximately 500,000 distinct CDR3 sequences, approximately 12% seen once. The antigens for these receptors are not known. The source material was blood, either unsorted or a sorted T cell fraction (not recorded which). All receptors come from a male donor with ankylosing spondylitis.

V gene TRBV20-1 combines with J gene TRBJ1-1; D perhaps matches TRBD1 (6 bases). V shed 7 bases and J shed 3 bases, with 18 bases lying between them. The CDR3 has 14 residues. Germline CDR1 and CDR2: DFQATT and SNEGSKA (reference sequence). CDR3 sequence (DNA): TGCAGTGTCCAGGAGGGGGGCTGGTACACTGAAGCTTTCTTT. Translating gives CSVQEGGWYTEAFF.

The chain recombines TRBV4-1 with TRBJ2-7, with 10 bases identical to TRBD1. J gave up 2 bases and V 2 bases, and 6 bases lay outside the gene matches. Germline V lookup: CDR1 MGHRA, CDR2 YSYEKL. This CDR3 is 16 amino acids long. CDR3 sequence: CASSQTIGTGAYEQYV. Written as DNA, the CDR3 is TGCGCCAGCAGCCAAACCATCGGGACAGGGGCCTACGAGCAGTACGTC.

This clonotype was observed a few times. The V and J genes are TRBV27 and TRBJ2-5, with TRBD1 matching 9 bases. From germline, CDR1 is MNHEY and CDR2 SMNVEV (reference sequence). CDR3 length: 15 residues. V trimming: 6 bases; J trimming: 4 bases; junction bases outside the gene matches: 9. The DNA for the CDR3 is TGTGCCAGCAGCACACACAGGGGGCGAGGAGAGACCCAGTACTTC. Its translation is CASSTHRGRGETQYF.

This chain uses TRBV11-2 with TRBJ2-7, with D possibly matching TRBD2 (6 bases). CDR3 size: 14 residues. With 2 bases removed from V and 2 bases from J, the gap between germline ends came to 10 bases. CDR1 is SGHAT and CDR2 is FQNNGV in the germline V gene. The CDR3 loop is CASSLQEGAYEQYV. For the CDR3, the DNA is TGTGCCAGCAGCTTACAGGAGGGAGCCTACGAGCAGTACGTC.

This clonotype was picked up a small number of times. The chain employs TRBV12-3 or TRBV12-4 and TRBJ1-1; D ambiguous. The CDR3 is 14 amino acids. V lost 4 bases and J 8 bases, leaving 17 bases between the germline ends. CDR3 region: CASSSNPGEREAFF. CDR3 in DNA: TGTGCCAGCAGTTCCAACCCGGGAGAAAGGGAAGCTTTCTTT.

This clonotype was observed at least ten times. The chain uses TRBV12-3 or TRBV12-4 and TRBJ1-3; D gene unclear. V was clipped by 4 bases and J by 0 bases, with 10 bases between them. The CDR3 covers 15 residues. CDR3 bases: TGTGCCAGCAGTTCGACGGCCAACTCTGGAAACACCATATATTTT. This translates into CASSSTANSGNTIYF.

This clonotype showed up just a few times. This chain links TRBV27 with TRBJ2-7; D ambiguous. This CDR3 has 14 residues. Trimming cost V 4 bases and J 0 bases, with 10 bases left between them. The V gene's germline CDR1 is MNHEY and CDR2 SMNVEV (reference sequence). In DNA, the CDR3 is TGTGCCAGCAGTTCTGGGGTCGACTCCTACGAGCAGTACGTC. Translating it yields CASSSGVDSYEQYV.

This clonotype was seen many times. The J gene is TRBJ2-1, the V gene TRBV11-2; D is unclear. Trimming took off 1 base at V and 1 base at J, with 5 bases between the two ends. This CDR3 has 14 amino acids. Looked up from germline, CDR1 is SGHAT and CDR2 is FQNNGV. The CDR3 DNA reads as TGTGCCAGCAGCTTAGTGGTTTCCTACAATGAGCAGTTCTTC. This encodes CASSLVVSYNEQFF.

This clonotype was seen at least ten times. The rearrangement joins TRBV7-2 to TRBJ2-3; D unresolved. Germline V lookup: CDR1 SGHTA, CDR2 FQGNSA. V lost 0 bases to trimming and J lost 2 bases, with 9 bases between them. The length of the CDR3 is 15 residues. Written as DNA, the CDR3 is TGTGCCAGCAGCTTAGCAGGCCGATACACAGATACGCAGTATTTT. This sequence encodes CASSLAGRYTDTQYF.

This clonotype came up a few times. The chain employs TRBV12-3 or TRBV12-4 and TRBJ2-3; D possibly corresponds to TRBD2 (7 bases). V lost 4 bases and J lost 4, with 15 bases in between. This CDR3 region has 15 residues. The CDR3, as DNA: TGTGCCAGCAGTTGGGCAGGGGAGGGAGCAGATACGCAGTATTTT. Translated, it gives CASSWAGEGADTQYF.

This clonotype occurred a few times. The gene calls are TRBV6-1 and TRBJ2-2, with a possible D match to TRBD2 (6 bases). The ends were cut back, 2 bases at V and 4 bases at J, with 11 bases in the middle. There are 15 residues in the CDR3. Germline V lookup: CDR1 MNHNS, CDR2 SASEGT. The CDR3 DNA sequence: TGTGCCAGCAGTGAATTAGCGGCAGTCACCGGGGAGCTGTTTTTT. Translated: CASSELAAVTGELFF.

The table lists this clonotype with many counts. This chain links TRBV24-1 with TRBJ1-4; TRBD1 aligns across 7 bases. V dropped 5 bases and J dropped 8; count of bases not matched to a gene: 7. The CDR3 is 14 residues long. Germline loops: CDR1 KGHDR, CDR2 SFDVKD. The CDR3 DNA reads TGTGCCACCAGTGGAGGGGGCGAAGAAGAAAAACTGTTTTTT. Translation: CATSGGGEEEKLFF.

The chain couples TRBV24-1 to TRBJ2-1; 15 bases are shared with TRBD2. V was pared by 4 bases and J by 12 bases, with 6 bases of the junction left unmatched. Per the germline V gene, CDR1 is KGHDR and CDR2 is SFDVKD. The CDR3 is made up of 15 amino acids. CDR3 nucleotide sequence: TGTGCCACCAGTGACCGGACTAGCGGGAGGGCCCGGCAGTTCTTC. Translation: CATSDRTSGRARQFF.

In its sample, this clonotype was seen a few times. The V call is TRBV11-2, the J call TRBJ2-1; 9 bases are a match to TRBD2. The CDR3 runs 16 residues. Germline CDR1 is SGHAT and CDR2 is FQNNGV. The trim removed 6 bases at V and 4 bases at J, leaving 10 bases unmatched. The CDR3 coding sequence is TGTGCCAGCAGTCCAGAGGTAGCGGGAGCTTACAATGAGCAGTTCTTC. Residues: CASSPEVAGAYNEQFF.

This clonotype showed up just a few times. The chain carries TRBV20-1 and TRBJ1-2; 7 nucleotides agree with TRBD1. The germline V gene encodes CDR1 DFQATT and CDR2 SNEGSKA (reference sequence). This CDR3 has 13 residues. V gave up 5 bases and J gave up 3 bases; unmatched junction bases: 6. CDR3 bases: TGCAGTGCTGTTATCAGGGGGTACTATGGCTACACCTTC. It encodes CSAVIRGYYGYTF.

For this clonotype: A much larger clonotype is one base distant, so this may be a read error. The CDR3 coding sequence is TGTGCCAGCAGCCGACCGGGACAGGACCAAGAGACCCAGTACTTC. It encodes CASSRPGQDQETQYF. The rearrangement links TRBV14 to TRBJ2-5, with 8 bases fitting TRBD1. The germline V gene encodes CDR1 SGHDN and CDR2 FVKESK. V was pared by 4 bases and J by 0 bases, with 4 bases of the junction left unmatched. This CDR3 has 15 amino acids.

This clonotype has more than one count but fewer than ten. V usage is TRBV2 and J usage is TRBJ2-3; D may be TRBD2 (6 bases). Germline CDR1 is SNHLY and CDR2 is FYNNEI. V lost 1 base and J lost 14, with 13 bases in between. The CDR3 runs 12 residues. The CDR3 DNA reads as TGTGCCAGCAGTGAAGGGGACTCCCGGCCGTATTTT. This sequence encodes CASSEGDSRPYF.

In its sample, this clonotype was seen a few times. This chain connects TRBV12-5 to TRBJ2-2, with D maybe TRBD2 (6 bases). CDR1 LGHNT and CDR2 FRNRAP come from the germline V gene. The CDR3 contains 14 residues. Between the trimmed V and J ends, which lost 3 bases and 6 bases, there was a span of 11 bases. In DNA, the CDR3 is TGTGCTAGTGGTTTCAACGGGAGCCCCGGGGAGCTGTTTTTT. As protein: CASGFNGSPGELFF.

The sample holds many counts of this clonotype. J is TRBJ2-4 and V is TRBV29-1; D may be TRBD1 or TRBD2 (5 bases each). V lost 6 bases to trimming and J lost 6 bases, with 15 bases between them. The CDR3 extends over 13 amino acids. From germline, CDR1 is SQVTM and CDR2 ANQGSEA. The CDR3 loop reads CSVFRDLGNIQYF. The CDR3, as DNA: TGCAGCGTCTTCCGGGACCTCGGAAACATTCAGTACTTC.

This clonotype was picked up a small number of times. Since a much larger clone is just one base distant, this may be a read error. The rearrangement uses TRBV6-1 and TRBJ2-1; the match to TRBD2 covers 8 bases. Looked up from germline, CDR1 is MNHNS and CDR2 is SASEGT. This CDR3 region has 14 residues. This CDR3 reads CVSSAGGRGNEQFF. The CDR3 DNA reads TGTGTCAGCTCGGCGGGAGGTAGAGGGAATGAGCAGTTCTTC.

The chain's CDR3 is CSATRLAGRDIQYF. Written as DNA, the CDR3 is TGCAGTGCTACAAGACTAGCGGGAAGAGACATTCAGTACTTC. J is TRBJ2-4 and V is TRBV20-1, with 11 bases fitting TRBD2. V gave up 4 bases and J gave up 8 bases; unmatched junction bases: 7. Looked up from germline, CDR1 is DFQATT and CDR2 is SNEGSKA (reference sequence). This CDR3 contains 14 residues.

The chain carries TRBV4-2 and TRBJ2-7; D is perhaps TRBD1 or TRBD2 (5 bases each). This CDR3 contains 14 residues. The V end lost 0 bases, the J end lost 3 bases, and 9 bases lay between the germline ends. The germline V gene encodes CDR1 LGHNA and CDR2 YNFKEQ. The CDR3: CASSQERGFYEQYF. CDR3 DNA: TGTGCCAGCAGCCAAGAGAGGGGTTTCTACGAGCAGTACTTC.

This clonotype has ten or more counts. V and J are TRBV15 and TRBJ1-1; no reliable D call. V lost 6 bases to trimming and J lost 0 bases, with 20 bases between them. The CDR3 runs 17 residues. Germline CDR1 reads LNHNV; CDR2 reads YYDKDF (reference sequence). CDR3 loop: CATSPIREWRMNTEAFF. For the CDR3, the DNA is TGTGCCACCAGTCCCATCCGGGAGTGGCGGATGAACACTGAAGCTTTCTTT. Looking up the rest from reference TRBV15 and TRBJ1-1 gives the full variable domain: DAMVIQNPRYQVTQFGKPVTLSCSQTLNHNVMYWYQQKSSQAPKLLFHYYDKDFNNEADTPDNFQSRRPNTSFCFLDIRSPGLGDTAMYLCATSPIREWRMNTEAFFGQGTRLTVV.